This T cell receptor (beta chain) originates from a study of shared clonotypes between healthy human individuals. Using immunoSEQ multiplex PCR, the repertoire was profiled, and TCRdb retains in-frame clones only, with some absent. Counted here are hundreds of thousands of clones, about 98% occurring once; the ten biggest clones make up 0.3%. Selected positively for CCR7 and CD45RO-negative, naive CD8 cells excluded terminally differentiated effector memory CD45RA+ cells. Germline-derived CDR1 and CDR2 are SGHRS and YFSETQ. The V end lost 9 bases, the J end lost 5 bases, and 21 bases lay between the germline ends. The CDR3 is 15 residues long.

This sequence joins TRBV5-1 and TRBJ2-1; D is possibly TRBD1 (5 bases). The clonotype comes from a young man in good health. The sequencing input was naive CD8+ T cells sorted from blood. CDR3 bases: TGCGCCACCGCGCCGACGTTCCAGGGCGACAATGAGCAGTTCTTC. Protein sequence: CATAPTFQGDNEQFF.